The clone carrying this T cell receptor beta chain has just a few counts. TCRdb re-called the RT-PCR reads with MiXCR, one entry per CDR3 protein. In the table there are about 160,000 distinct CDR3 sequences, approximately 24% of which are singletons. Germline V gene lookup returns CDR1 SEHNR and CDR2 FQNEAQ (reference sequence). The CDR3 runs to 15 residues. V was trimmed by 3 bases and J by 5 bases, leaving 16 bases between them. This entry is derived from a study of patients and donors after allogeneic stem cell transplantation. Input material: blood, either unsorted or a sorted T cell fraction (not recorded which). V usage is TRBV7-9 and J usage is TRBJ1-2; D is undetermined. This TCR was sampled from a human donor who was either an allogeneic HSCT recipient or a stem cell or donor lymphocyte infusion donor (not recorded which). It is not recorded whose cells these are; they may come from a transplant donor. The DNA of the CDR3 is TGTGCCAGCAGCTTTAGCGAAGATCTCCTATATGGCTACACCTTC. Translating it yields CASSFSEDLLYGYTF.